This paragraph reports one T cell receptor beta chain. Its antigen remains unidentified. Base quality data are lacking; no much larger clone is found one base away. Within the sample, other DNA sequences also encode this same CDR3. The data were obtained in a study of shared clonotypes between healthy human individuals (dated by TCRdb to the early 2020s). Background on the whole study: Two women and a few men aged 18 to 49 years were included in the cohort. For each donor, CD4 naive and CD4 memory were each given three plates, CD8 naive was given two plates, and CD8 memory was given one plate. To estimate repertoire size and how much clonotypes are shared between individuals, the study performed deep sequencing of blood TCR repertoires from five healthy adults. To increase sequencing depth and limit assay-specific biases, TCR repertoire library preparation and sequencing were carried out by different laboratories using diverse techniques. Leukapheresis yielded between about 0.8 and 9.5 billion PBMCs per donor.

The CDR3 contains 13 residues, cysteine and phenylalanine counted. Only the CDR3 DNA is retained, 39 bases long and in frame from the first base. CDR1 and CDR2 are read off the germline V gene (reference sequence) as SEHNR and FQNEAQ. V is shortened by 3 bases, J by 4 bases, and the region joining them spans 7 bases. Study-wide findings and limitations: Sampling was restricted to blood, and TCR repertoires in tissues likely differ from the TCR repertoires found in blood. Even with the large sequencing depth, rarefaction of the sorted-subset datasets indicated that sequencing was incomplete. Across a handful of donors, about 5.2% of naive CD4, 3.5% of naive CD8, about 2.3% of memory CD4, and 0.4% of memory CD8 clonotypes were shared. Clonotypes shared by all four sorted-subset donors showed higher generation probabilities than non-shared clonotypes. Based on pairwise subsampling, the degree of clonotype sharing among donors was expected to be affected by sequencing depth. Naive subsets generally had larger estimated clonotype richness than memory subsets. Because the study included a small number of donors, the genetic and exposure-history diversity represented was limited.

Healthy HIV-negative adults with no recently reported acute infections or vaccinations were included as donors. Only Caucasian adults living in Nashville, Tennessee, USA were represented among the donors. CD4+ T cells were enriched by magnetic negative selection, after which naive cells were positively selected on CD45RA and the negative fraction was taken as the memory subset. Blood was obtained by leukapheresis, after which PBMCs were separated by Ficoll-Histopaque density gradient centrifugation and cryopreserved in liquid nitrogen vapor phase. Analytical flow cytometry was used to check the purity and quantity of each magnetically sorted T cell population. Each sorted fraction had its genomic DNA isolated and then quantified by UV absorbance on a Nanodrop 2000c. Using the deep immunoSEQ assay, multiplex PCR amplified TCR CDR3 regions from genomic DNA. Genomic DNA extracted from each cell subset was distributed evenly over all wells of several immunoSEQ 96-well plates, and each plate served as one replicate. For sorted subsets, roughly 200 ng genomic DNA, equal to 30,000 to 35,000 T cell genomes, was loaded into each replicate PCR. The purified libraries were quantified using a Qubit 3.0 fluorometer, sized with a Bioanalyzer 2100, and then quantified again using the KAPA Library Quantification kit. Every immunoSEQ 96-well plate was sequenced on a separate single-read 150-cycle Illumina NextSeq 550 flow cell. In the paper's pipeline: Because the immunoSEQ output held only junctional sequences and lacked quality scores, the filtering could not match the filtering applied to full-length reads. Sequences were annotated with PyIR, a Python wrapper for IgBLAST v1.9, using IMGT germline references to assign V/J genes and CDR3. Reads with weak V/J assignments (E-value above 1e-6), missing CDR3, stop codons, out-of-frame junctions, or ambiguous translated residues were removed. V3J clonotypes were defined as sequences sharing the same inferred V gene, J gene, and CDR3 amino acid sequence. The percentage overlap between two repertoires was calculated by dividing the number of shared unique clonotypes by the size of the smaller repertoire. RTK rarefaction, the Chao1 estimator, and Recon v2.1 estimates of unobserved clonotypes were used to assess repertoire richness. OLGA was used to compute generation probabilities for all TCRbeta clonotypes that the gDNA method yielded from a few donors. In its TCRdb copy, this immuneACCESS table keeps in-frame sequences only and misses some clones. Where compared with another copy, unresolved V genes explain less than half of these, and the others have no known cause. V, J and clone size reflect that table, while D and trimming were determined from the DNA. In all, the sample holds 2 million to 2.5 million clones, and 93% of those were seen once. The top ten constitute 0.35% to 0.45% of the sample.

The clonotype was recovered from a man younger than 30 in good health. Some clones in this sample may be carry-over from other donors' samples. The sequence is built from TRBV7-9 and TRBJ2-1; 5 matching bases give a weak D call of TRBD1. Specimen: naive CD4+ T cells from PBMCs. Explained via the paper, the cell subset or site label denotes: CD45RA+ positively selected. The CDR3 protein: CASSFDSYNEQFF. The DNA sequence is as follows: TGTGCCAGCAGCTTTGACAGTTACAATGAGCAGTTCTTC.